These T cell receptor beta chains were read from a single sample in a study of T cell responses to AZD1222 COVID-19 vaccine. Only in-frame clones appear in the TCRdb table, and some are missing; sequencing was by immunoSEQ multiplex PCR. This sample carries some 190,000 clones, approximately 92% of them seen once, and the ten largest clones take approximately 1.5%. The specimen was peripheral blood, collected on day 0 of AZD1222 vaccination. The receptors shown here come from an adult in good health. Both conserved end residues are part of each CDR3. A D gene is named only where the DNA matches it firmly. Clone sizes are given selectively: once, few, many, or a class where the clone is expanded.

TGCGCCAGCAGCCAATTTTCTAGCGGGGGCGGAGATACGCAGTATTTT	CASSQFSSGGGDTQYF	TRBV5-1	TRBJ2-3	.	TRBD2
TGTGCCAGCAGCGCACTAGCGGGCGACCTCTCCTACGAGCAGTACTTC	CASSALAGDLSYEQYF	TRBV7-9	TRBJ2-7	.	TRBD2
TGTGCCAGCAGTTCCCTCAACTCAGGGGGCGGGGAGCCCCAGCATTTT	CASSSLNSGGGEPQHF	TRBV6-5	TRBJ1-5	few	TRBD1
TGTGCCAGCAGTGAAGGAAGACAGACTGAAGCTTTCTTT	CASSEGRQTEAFF	TRBV6-1	TRBJ1-1	.	.
TGTGCCAGCAGCGCCTCAGGGTCTGGAGGCACTGAAGCTTTCTTT	CASSASGSGGTEAFF	TRBV11-2	TRBJ1-1	.	.
TGTGCCAGCAGCTTAGCTTGGATGGGGAACGAGCAGTACTTC	CASSLAWMGNEQYF	TRBV7-2	TRBJ2-7	.	.
TGTGCCTGGAGTCACCGGATCTCGACTAATGAAAAACTGTTTTTT	CAWSHRISTNEKLFF	TRBV30	TRBJ1-4	.	.
TGTGCCAGCAGAGGCGGAATGAACACTGAAGCTTTCTTT	CASRGGMNTEAFF	TRBV6-5	TRBJ1-1	.	.
TGTGCCAGCAGCGTAGGACAGGGAGGAACTGAAGCTTTCTTT	CASSVGQGGTEAFF	TRBV9	TRBJ1-1	.	TRBD1
TGTGCCAGCACCGAATTAGGAGGCAATCAGCCCCAGCATTTT	CASTELGGNQPQHF	TRBV2	TRBJ1-5	.	.